This T cell receptor (beta chain) stems from a study of T cell responses to AZD1222 COVID-19 vaccine. Germline values: CDR1 MGHRA, CDR2 YSYEKL. The V gene end was trimmed by 3 bases and the J gene end by 3 bases; junction bases not matched to a gene: 4. This CDR3 has 14 amino acids. Points on this clone: Its specificity is not known.

Study outcomes and limitations: Clonal diversity was possibly underestimated, and the donors were mostly white British, with more females.

Generated by immunoSEQ multiplex PCR, the TCRdb table keeps only in-frame clones and is missing some. The data show 100,000 or so clones, with just over 85% seen just once and about 1.5% held by the top ten. The clonotype comes from an adult in good health. The rearrangement joins TRBV4-1 to TRBJ1-1; TRBD1 matches 7 bases. Specimen: peripheral blood, collected on day 0 of AZD1222 vaccination. The CDR3 DNA reads as TGCGCCAGCAGCCAGACAGGGTTGGACACTGAAGCTTTCTTT. This codes for CASSQTGLDTEAFF.